This T cell receptor beta chain was found in a study of control samples from healthy donors and cancer patients. The CDR3 has 16 residues. Germline loops: CDR1 KGHSH, CDR2 LQKENI. Trimming took 3 bases from V and 6 from J; bases not matched to a gene: 6. Sequenced by immunoSEQ multiplex PCR; TCRdb stores in-frame clones only, minus some. The table includes around 100,000 clones, roughly 91% detected once. The gene calls are TRBV18 and TRBJ1-4, with 11 bases fitting TRBD1. The sequenced sample was PBMCs. The receptor comes from a man in his sixties with lung cancer. DNA for the CDR3: TGTGCCAGCTCACCGGGACAGGGGGTAACCCATGAAAAACTGTTTTTT. Its translation: CASSPGQGVTHEKLFF.